These T cell receptor beta chains were read from a single sample in a study of blood T cell repertoires in COVID-19. Assay: immunoSEQ multiplex PCR; the TCRdb copy retains only in-frame clones and omits some. The sample contains 200,000 to 250,000 clones, 75% to 85% of which appear only once. The sample consisted of peripheral blood. These receptors all come from a man in his fifties or sixties with active or convalescent COVID-19. CDR3s include the opening cysteine and the closing phenylalanine or tryptophan. Fields, in order: clone size, D gene, V gene, CDR3 length, J gene, CDR3 protein, CDR3 DNA. A D gene is named only where the DNA matches it firmly. The listing skips clone size in some rows; elsewhere it reads once, few, many or a size class.

clone size: -; D gene: -; V gene: TRBV28; CDR3 length: 12; J gene: TRBJ1-4; CDR3 protein: CAIRFYREKLFF; CDR3 DNA: TGTGCCATCCGATTTTACAGGGAAAAACTGTTTTTT
clone size: -; D gene: -; V gene: TRBV5-6; CDR3 length: 15; J gene: TRBJ2-7; CDR3 protein: CASSRVRVGSYEQYF; CDR3 DNA: TGTGCCAGCAGCCGGGTGAGGGTTGGGTCCTACGAGCAGTACTTC
clone size: -; D gene: TRBD1; V gene: TRBV19; CDR3 length: 14; J gene: TRBJ1-4; CDR3 protein: CASRPTGANEKLFF; CDR3 DNA: TGTGCCAGTCGACCTACAGGGGCTAATGAAAAACTGTTTTTT
clone size: -; D gene: TRBD1; V gene: TRBV5-6; CDR3 length: 15; J gene: TRBJ1-1; CDR3 protein: CASSSWTGVNTEAFF; CDR3 DNA: TGTGCCAGCAGCTCCTGGACAGGGGTGAACACTGAAGCTTTCTTT
clone size: -; D gene: -; V gene: TRBV5-1; CDR3 length: 15; J gene: TRBJ2-1; CDR3 protein: CASSLTSESYNEQFF; CDR3 DNA: TGCGCCAGCAGCTTGACTAGTGAATCCTACAATGAGCAGTTCTTC
clone size: once; D gene: -; V gene: TRBV5-6; CDR3 length: 12; J gene: TRBJ2-2; CDR3 protein: CASSLLYGELFF; CDR3 DNA: TGTGCCAGCAGCTTGTTGTACGGGGAGCTGTTTTTT
clone size: -; D gene: -; V gene: TRBV7-2; CDR3 length: 12; J gene: TRBJ1-6; CDR3 protein: CASSHYNSPLHF; CDR3 DNA: TGTGCCAGCAGCCATTATAATTCACCCCTCCACTTT
clone size: -; D gene: -; V gene: TRBV28; CDR3 length: 15; J gene: TRBJ1-1; CDR3 protein: CAHQEAQGLNTEAFF; CDR3 DNA: TGTGCCCACCAGGAAGCACAGGGATTGAACACTGAAGCTTTCTTT
clone size: -; D gene: -; V gene: TRBV5-1; CDR3 length: 14; J gene: TRBJ2-3; CDR3 protein: CASSLGQITDTQYF; CDR3 DNA: TGCGCCAGCAGCTTGGGACAGATCACAGATACGCAGTATTTT
clone size: few; D gene: -; V gene: TRBV5-1; CDR3 length: 15; J gene: TRBJ1-2; CDR3 protein: CASSFTGYPNYGYTF; CDR3 DNA: TGCGCCAGCAGCTTCACAGGGTACCCTAACTATGGCTACACCTTC
clone size: -; D gene: -; V gene: TRBV6-2/TRBV6-3; CDR3 length: 13; J gene: TRBJ2-7; CDR3 protein: CASSYLPSYEQYF; CDR3 DNA: TGTGCCAGCAGTTACCTCCCCTCCTACGAGCAGTACTTC
clone size: once; D gene: -; V gene: TRBV5-1; CDR3 length: 13; J gene: TRBJ1-4; CDR3 protein: CASRGGSNEKLFF; CDR3 DNA: TGCGCCAGCAGGGGGGGGTCTAATGAAAAACTGTTTTTT
clone size: -; D gene: -; V gene: TRBV20-1; CDR3 length: 11; J gene: TRBJ1-1; CDR3 protein: CSAKKETEAFF; CDR3 DNA: TGCAGTGCTAAAAAAGAGACTGAAGCTTTCTTT
clone size: -; D gene: TRBD2; V gene: TRBV20-1; CDR3 length: 15; J gene: TRBJ2-1; CDR3 protein: CSASSGLSSYNEQFF; CDR3 DNA: TGCAGTGCTAGTAGCGGGCTGAGCTCCTACAATGAGCAGTTCTTC
clone size: -; D gene: -; V gene: TRBV24-1; CDR3 length: 14; J gene: TRBJ2-2; CDR3 protein: CATSDFAGIGELFF; CDR3 DNA: TGTGCCACCAGTGACTTCGCAGGGATCGGGGAGCTGTTTTTT
clone size: -; D gene: TRBD2; V gene: TRBV18; CDR3 length: 16; J gene: TRBJ2-1; CDR3 protein: CASSQTTSAGVYEQFF; CDR3 DNA: TGTGCCAGCTCACAAACAACTAGCGCTGGCGTTTATGAGCAGTTCTTC
clone size: -; D gene: TRBD2; V gene: TRBV5-1; CDR3 length: 15; J gene: TRBJ2-3; CDR3 protein: CASSFIAGGADTQYF; CDR3 DNA: TGCGCCAGCAGCTTTATAGCGGGGGGTGCAGATACGCAGTATTTT
clone size: -; D gene: TRBD1; V gene: TRBV4-3; CDR3 length: 17; J gene: TRBJ2-6; CDR3 protein: CASSQGTGRVGANVLTF; CDR3 DNA: TGCGCCAGCAGCCAAGGGACAGGGCGCGTAGGGGCCAACGTCCTGACTTTC
clone size: -; D gene: TRBD1; V gene: TRBV19; CDR3 length: 15; J gene: TRBJ1-5; CDR3 protein: CASSPRDRGNQPQHF; CDR3 DNA: TGTGCCAGTAGTCCCCGGGACAGGGGGAATCAGCCCCAGCATTTT
clone size: -; D gene: TRBD2; V gene: TRBV5-1; CDR3 length: 17; J gene: TRBJ2-5; CDR3 protein: CASSLFSGGPAQETQYF; CDR3 DNA: TGCGCCAGCAGCTTATTTAGCGGGGGGCCGGCCCAAGAGACCCAGTACTTC
clone size: -; D gene: TRBD1; V gene: TRBV6-2/TRBV6-3; CDR3 length: 17; J gene: TRBJ2-1; CDR3 protein: CASSQRSPGQGRDEQFF; CDR3 DNA: TGTGCCAGCAGCCAGCGTTCACCGGGACAGGGCCGGGATGAGCAGTTCTTC
clone size: -; D gene: -; V gene: TRBV6-1; CDR3 length: 15; J gene: TRBJ1-5; CDR3 protein: CASSERTASNQPQHF; CDR3 DNA: TGTGCCAGCAGTGAACGGACAGCTAGCAATCAGCCCCAGCATTTT
clone size: -; D gene: TRBD1; V gene: TRBV11-2; CDR3 length: 16; J gene: TRBJ1-6; CDR3 protein: CASSLDRGRVNSPLHF; CDR3 DNA: TGTGCCAGCAGCTTAGACAGGGGGCGAGTGAATTCACCCCTCCACTTT
clone size: -; D gene: -; V gene: TRBV27; CDR3 length: 16; J gene: TRBJ1-6; CDR3 protein: CASGGRGLFGNSPLHF; CDR3 DNA: TGTGCCAGCGGGGGAAGGGGACTGTTCGGTAATTCACCCCTCCACTTT
clone size: -; D gene: -; V gene: TRBV4-2; CDR3 length: 15; J gene: TRBJ1-6; CDR3 protein: CASSQVAGLGSPLHF; CDR3 DNA: TGTGCCAGCAGCCAAGTGGCAGGTTTGGGTTCACCCCTCCACTTT
clone size: -; D gene: TRBD1; V gene: TRBV28; CDR3 length: 15; J gene: TRBJ1-4; CDR3 protein: CASSSGTGENEKLFF; CDR3 DNA: TGTGCCAGCAGCTCCGGGACAGGAGAAAATGAAAAACTGTTTTTT
clone size: -; D gene: -; V gene: TRBV12-3/TRBV12-4; CDR3 length: 13; J gene: TRBJ2-7; CDR3 protein: CASSLSLFYEQYF; CDR3 DNA: TGTGCCAGCAGTTTATCTCTCTTCTACGAGCAGTACTTC
clone size: -; D gene: -; V gene: TRBV28; CDR3 length: 19; J gene: TRBJ1-2; CDR3 protein: CASSLFNMRERDKNYGYTF; CDR3 DNA: TGTGCCAGCAGTTTATTCAATATGAGGGAGAGGGACAAGAACTATGGCTACACCTTC
clone size: -; D gene: -; V gene: TRBV4-2; CDR3 length: 14; J gene: TRBJ2-2; CDR3 protein: CASSSTPEPGELFF; CDR3 DNA: TGTGCCAGCAGCTCGACCCCGGAGCCCGGGGAGCTGTTTTTT
clone size: once; D gene: -; V gene: TRBV3-1/TRBV3-2; CDR3 length: 15; J gene: TRBJ2-2; CDR3 protein: CASSQDSLNTGELFF; CDR3 DNA: TGTGCCAGCAGCCAAGATTCCCTGAACACCGGGGAGCTGTTTTTT
clone size: -; D gene: -; V gene: TRBV28; CDR3 length: 14; J gene: TRBJ1-1; CDR3 protein: CASSYPGGNTEAFF; CDR3 DNA: TGTGCCAGCAGTTACCCGGGGGGGAACACTGAAGCTTTCTTT
clone size: few; D gene: -; V gene: TRBV5-5; CDR3 length: 15; J gene: TRBJ1-2; CDR3 protein: CASSLSAGWSYGYTF; CDR3 DNA: TGTGCCAGCAGCTTGTCAGCAGGGTGGTCCTATGGCTACACCTTC
clone size: few; D gene: TRBD1; V gene: TRBV6-5; CDR3 length: 12; J gene: TRBJ1-2; CDR3 protein: CASSYSLTGLVF; CDR3 DNA: TGTGCCAGCAGTTACTCCCTGACAGGGCTAGTCTTC